This TCR beta chain was documented in a study of blood T cells in healthy people across ages. Donor samples were obtained from healthy Caucasian individuals from Russia, aged 6 to 90. Combining a sample-barcoded 5' primer with a J-beta primer mix, a second PCR ran for about 7 to 11 cycles. Each cDNA molecule received a tag from a template-switch adaptor that had 12 random nucleotides. Using its own MiXCR run on the 5' RACE reads, TCRdb lists one record per CDR3 protein. Of fewer than 950,000 distinct CDR3 sequences in the sample, around 36% were seen once. This clonotype came up a few times. Its antigen is still unknown. The CDR3 is 13 residues long. The V and J ends lost 5 bases and 7 bases respectively, with 12 bases between them. Germline V gives CDR1 MGHDK, CDR2 SYGVNS. Broader study findings: The unknown donor CMV status may have confounded expanded clonotype changes.

The source of this sequence is a man aged 18-30 years in good health. Sequenced material: blood. The chain recombines TRBV25-1 with TRBJ1-5; D is ambiguous. CDR3 nucleotides: TGTGCCAGCAGTCACCGGGAGAGACAGCCCCAGCATTTT. Protein sequence: CASSHRERQPQHF.